These 10 T cell receptor beta chains originate from one sample sequenced in a study of shared clonotypes between healthy human individuals. The method was immunoSEQ multiplex PCR; TCRdb's version includes in-frame clones alone and lacks a portion of them. The sample shows around 1 million clones, roughly 72% of them seen only once. Sequencing input: memory CD4+ T cells sorted from blood. The subset here: CD45RA-negative fraction. Receptors originate from a man between 18 and 29 years old in good health.

Points on this clone: Other DNA variants within this sample encode the same CDR3. The chain recombines TRBV5-4 with TRBJ2-1; D is perhaps TRBD2 (5 bases). The CDR3 is made up of 15 amino acids. The V end was cut by 0 bases, the J end by 0 bases, with 7 bases between. Germline values: CDR1 SGHNT, CDR2 YYREEE (reference sequence). As DNA, the CDR3 is TGTGCCAGCAGCTTGGCGGGGAGCTCCTACAATGAGCAGTTCTTC. It codes for CASSLAGSSYNEQFF.

This clone was recorded a few times. One base away lies a much larger clone, so this may be a sequencing read error. At the DNA level, this CDR3 is encoded by other sequences in the same sample as well. V is TRBV18 and J is TRBJ1-1; TRBD1 is a possible D gene (6 bases). CDR3 length equals 14 residues. Germline-derived CDR1 and CDR2 are KGHSH and LQKENI. The V end was cut by 4 bases, the J end by 0 bases, with 9 bases between. CDR3 nucleotide sequence: TGTGCCAGCTCACAAGGACAGATGAACACTGAAGCTTTCTTT. Translating gives CASSQGQMNTEAFF.

The rearrangement joins TRBV5-1 to TRBJ1-6, with D possibly TRBD1 on 6 matching bases. The CDR3 spans 15 residues. In germline, CDR1 is SGHRS, CDR2 YFSETQ. Trimming stripped 0 bases from V and 7 bases from J, with 11 bases between. In nucleotides, the CDR3 is TGCGCCAGCAGCTTGGAACGGGGGCACAATTCACCCCTCCACTTT. Its protein is CASSLERGHNSPLHF.

V usage is TRBV21-1 and J usage is TRBJ2-3; TRBD1 is the table's D call and was not checked against the DNA. TRBV21-1 is noted as a pseudogene. The CDR3 contains 17 residues. The CDR3 DNA is TGTGCCAGCAGCCCCCCACTGGACAGGGGCTTTTTGGATACGCAGTATTTT. Its translation is CASSPPLDRGFLDTQYF.

The rearrangement uses TRBV5-6 and TRBJ1-3, with D possibly matching TRBD1 (5 bases). Trimming stripped 0 bases from V and 7 bases from J, with 14 bases between. This CDR3 contains 15 residues. The germline CDR1 and CDR2 sequences are SGHDT and YYEEEE. CDR3: CASSLGLGEGNTIYF. The CDR3, as DNA: TGTGCCAGCAGCTTGGGTCTGGGAGAGGGGAACACCATATATTTT.

Concerning this clone itself: Additional DNA sequences in this sample encode the identical CDR3. The gene calls are TRBV15 and TRBJ2-5; D remains unclear. V was clipped by 0 bases and J by 4 bases, with 6 bases between them. This CDR3 is 13 amino acids long. Germline lookup yields CDR1 LNHNV and CDR2 YYDKDF (reference sequence). The CDR3 sequence: CATSRDPGETQYF. CDR3 nucleotides: TGTGCCACCAGCAGAGATCCTGGAGAGACCCAGTACTTC.

This chain uses TRBV6-5 with TRBJ2-7, with TRBD1 as a possible D gene (6 bases). The CDR3 extends over 16 amino acids. Trimming removed 1 base from V and 2 bases from J, with 15 bases in between. The germline gives CDR1 MNHEY, CDR2 SVGAGI. The CDR3 loop reads CASSYFGQRPTYEQYF. For the CDR3, the DNA is TGTGCCAGCAGTTACTTTGGACAGCGTCCGACCTACGAGCAGTACTTC.

V and J are TRBV28 and TRBJ2-3; D call uncertain. Germline V CDR1 and CDR2: MDHEN, SYDVKM. The V gene lost 6 bases and the J gene lost 0 bases, with 7 bases spanning the gap. CDR3 length equals 13 residues. CDR3 nucleotide sequence: TGTGCCAGCAGCGACCCTAGCACAGATACGCAGTATTTT. Its translation is CASSDPSTDTQYF.

Remarks on this clone: This same CDR3 is encoded by further DNA sequences in the sample. The chain employs TRBV5-1 and TRBJ2-7; 10 bases line up with TRBD1. The CDR3 is 14 amino acids. V was clipped by 4 bases and J by 2 bases; unmatched bases: 3. The V gene's germline CDR1 is SGHRS and CDR2 YFSETQ. CDR3 DNA: TGCGCCAGCAGCGCAGGACAGGGGGCCTACGAGCAGTACTTC. It codes for CASSAGQGAYEQYF.

This clone turned up a few times. The V and J genes are TRBV2 and TRBJ1-5; 7 bases line up with TRBD1. Trimming took 6 bases from V and 3 from J; bases not matched to a gene: 8. Looked up from germline, CDR1 is SNHLY and CDR2 is FYNNEI. CDR3 length: 15 residues. CDR3 protein: CASRNRGLSNQPQHF. The DNA of the CDR3 is TGTGCCAGCAGGAACAGGGGACTGTCCAATCAGCCCCAGCATTTT.